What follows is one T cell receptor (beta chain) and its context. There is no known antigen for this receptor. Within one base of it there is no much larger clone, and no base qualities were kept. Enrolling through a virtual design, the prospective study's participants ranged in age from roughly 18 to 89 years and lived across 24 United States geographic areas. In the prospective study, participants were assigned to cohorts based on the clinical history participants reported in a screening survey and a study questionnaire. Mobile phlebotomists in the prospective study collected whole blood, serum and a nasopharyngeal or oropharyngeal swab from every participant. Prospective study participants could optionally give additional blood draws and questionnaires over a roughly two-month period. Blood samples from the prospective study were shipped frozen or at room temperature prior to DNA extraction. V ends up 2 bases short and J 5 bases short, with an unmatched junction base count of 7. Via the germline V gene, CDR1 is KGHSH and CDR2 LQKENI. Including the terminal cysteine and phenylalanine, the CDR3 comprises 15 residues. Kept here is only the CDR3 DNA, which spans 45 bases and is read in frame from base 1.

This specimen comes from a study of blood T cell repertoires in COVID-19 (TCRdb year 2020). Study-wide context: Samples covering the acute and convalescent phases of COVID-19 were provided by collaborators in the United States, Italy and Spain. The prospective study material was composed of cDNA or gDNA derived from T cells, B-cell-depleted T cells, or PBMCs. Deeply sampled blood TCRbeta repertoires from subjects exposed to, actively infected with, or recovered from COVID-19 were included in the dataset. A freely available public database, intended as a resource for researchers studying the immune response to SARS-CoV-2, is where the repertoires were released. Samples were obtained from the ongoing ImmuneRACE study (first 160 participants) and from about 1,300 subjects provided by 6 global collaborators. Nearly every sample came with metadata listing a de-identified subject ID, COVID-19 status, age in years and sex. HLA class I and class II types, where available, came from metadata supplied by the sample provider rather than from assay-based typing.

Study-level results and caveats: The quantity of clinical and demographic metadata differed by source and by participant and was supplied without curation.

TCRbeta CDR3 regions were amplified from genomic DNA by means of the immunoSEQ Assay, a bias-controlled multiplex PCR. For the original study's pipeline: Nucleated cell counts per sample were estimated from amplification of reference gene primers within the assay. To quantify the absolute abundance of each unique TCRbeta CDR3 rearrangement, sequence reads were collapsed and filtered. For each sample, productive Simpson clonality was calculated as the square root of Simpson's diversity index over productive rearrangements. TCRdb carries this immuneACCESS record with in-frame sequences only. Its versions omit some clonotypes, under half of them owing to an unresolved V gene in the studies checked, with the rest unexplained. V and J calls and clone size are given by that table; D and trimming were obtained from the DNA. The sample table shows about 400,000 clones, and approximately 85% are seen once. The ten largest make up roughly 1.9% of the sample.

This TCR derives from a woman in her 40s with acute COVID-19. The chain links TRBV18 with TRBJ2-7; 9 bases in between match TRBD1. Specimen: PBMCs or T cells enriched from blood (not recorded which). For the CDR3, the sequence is CASSPSLQGANEQYF. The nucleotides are TGTGCCAGCTCACCATCATTACAGGGGGCGAACGAGCAGTACTTC.